This T cell receptor beta chain was recovered during a study of OX40 agonist ivuxolimab in advanced cancers. Measured with immunoSEQ multiplex PCR; TCRdb has only the in-frame clones, and not every one. Here the sample spans roughly 80,000 clones, about 93% being singletons. The CDR3 is made up of 13 amino acids. V lost 3 bases and J 6 bases, leaving 8 bases between the germline ends. Looked up from germline, CDR1 is MNHEY and CDR2 is SMNVEV (reference sequence). The sequences come from CD4+ or CD8+ T cells sorted from blood, collected in a trial of the OX40 agonist ivuxolimab. The chain carries TRBV27 and TRBJ2-2; D possibly corresponds to TRBD2 (7 bases). This clonotype originated in an adult with an advanced solid tumor such as melanoma, head and neck, liver or kidney cancer. CDR3 protein: CASSLGGPGELFF. The CDR3, as DNA: TGTGCCAGCAGTTTGGGGGGGCCCGGGGAGCTGTTTTTT.